One and the same sample provided the 18 T cell receptor beta chains below, sequenced in a study of CD8 T cells in Susac syndrome (dated by TCRdb to the late 2010s). Preparation of the library involved the immunoSEQ multiplex PCR assay. RNA was extracted with the RNeasy kit and about 0.5 to 1 ug was reverse transcribed using random hexamers. TCRdb cleaned the public reads at Q25 with fastp, built clones with MiXCR and kept in-frame beta chains. CDR3 protein duplicates are merged, each entry listing the most common genes and DNA. The sample table records about 66,000 distinct CDR3 sequences; just under 95% of these occur just once. The ten largest clonotypes hold 0.56% of the sample. The sample taken for sequencing was CD8+ T cells from PBMCs. The receptors here all came from a human donor with multiple sclerosis.

The rearrangement joins TRBV27 to TRBJ2-1, with TRBD1 identical over 12 bases. This CDR3 is built from 15 residues. Germline CDR1 and CDR2: MNHEY and SMNVEV (reference sequence). J lost 7 bases, V lost 6 bases, and 7 bases had no gene match. The CDR3 nucleotides read TGTGCCAGCAGGCTGGGACAGGGGGCGTTAAATGAGCAGTTCTTC. Amino acids: CASRLGQGALNEQFF.

The chain recombines TRBV19 with TRBJ1-2; D not resolved. The V gene's germline CDR1 is LNHDA and CDR2 SQIVND (reference sequence). This CDR3 is built from 14 residues. Trimming shortened V by 3 bases and J by 2 bases, and 10 bases separated the two germline ends. The CDR3 DNA reads as TGTGCCAGTAGTATTTTGCCGGGGAACTATGGCTACACCTTC. Encoded protein: CASSILPGNYGYTF.

The rearrangement links TRBV7-9 to TRBJ2-1, with 7 positions matching TRBD2. The CDR3 length is 12 residues. In germline, CDR1 is SEHNR, CDR2 FQNEAQ (reference sequence). J lost 9 bases, V lost 2 bases, and 1 base had no gene match. CDR3 in amino acids: CASSLSGIEQFF. CDR3 nucleotides: TGTGCCAGCAGCTTAAGCGGGATTGAGCAGTTCTTC.

The chain recombines TRBV20-1 with TRBJ2-1; the D is unclear. Trimming cost V 1 base and J 0 bases, with 13 bases left between them. CDR3 length: 16 amino acids. CDR1 DFQATT and CDR2 SNEGSKA come from the germline V gene (reference sequence). CDR3 nucleotide sequence: TGCAGTGCTAGAGCCTTTATGGCGAGCTCCTACAATGAGCAGTTCTTC. It encodes CSARAFMASSYNEQFF.

The chain uses TRBV4-1 and TRBJ2-1; TRBD2 might be the D (5 bases). The germline gives CDR1 MGHRA, CDR2 YSYEKL. Trimming removed 1 base from V and 9 bases from J, with 22 bases in between. The CDR3 is made up of 17 amino acids. CDR3 in amino acids: CASSQVVVRGSASEQFF. DNA for the CDR3: TGCGCCAGCAGCCAAGTTGTAGTGCGAGGGAGCGCGAGTGAGCAGTTCTTC.

The rearrangement uses TRBV29-1 and TRBJ2-7; 11 bases match TRBD2. The CDR3 loop spans 13 amino acids. CDR1 and CDR2 from the germline V gene are SQVTM and ANQGSEA. J was trimmed by 7 bases and V by 7 bases; bases with no gene match: 9. CDR3 DNA: TGCAGCGCTCTTAGCGGGAGGGGAGGGGAGCAGTACTTC. Protein sequence: CSALSGRGGEQYF.

The chain combines TRBV27 with TRBJ1-2, with D uncertain. The V gene lost 4 bases and the J gene lost 1 base, with 4 bases spanning the gap. This CDR3 spans 12 amino acids. From germline, CDR1 is MNHEY and CDR2 SMNVEV (reference sequence). CDR3 in DNA: TGTGCCAGCAGTTCCGTTAACTATGGCTACACCTTC. It specifies CASSSVNYGYTF.

This chain connects TRBV24-1 to TRBJ2-5; 7 nucleotides align to TRBD2. In germline, CDR1 is KGHDR, CDR2 SFDVKD. The CDR3 has 13 residues. J lost 5 bases, V lost 7 bases, and 6 bases had no gene match. The CDR3 DNA is TGTGCCACCAGCTTGGGGGGGAGCGAGACCCAGTACTTC. Its translation is CATSLGGSETQYF.

V gene TRBV23-1 combines with J gene TRBJ2-7; 8 bases agree with TRBD2. TRBV23-1 is an ORF, and what it does is uncertain. V lost 11 bases and J lost 4; bases outside the gene matches: 4. The CDR3 has 11 residues. CDR3: CASGGEYEQYF. CDR3 DNA: TGCGCCTCGGGGGGGGAATACGAGCAGTACTTC.

The V call is TRBV15, the J call TRBJ2-7; the D call may be TRBD1 or TRBD2 (6 bases each). Trimming took 1 base from V and 0 from J, leaving 16 bases between them. The CDR3 sequence is 17 residues long. CDR1 LNHNV and CDR2 YYDKDF come from the germline V gene (reference sequence). Here the CDR3 reads CATSRGYGGDSSYEQYF. In DNA form, the CDR3 reads TGTGCCACCAGCAGAGGGTACGGGGGCGATAGCTCCTACGAGCAGTACTTC. The variable domain in full, with the rest retrieved from reference TRBV15 and TRBJ2-7, is DAMVIQNPRYQVTQFGKPVTLSCSQTLNHNVMYWYQQKSSQAPKLLFHYYDKDFNNEADTPDNFQSRRPNTSFCFLDIRSPGLGDTAMYLCATSRGYGGDSSYEQYFGPGTRLTVT.

The CDR3 sequence: CASSFGTREFF. The CDR3 DNA sequence: TGTGCCAGCAGTTTCGGGACTAGGGAGTTCTTC. V is TRBV27 and J is TRBJ2-1, with TRBD2 identical over 8 bases. The CDR3 totals 11 residues. The V gene end was trimmed by 3 bases and the J gene end by 14 bases; junction bases not matched to a gene: 3. CDR1 and CDR2 from the germline V gene are MNHEY and SMNVEV (reference sequence).

The V call is TRBV10-3, the J call TRBJ2-5; D unresolved. The CDR3 runs 15 residues. The germline V gene has CDR1 ENHRY and CDR2 SYGVKD. Trimming removed 2 bases from V and 4 bases from J, with 14 bases in between. CDR3 bases: TGTGCCATCAGTGAGAATGTGGCTAGTGGAGAGACCCAGTACTTC. This encodes CAISENVASGETQYF.

The J gene is TRBJ2-7, the V gene TRBV3-1, with 7 nucleotides matching TRBD1. Germline values: CDR1 LGHDT, CDR2 YNNKEL (reference sequence). This CDR3 spans 14 amino acids. V lost 0 bases to trimming and J lost 7 bases; unmatched junction nucleotides: 6. DNA of the CDR3: TGTGCCAGCAGCCAAGATCTTACAGGGGATGAGCAGTACTTC. This sequence encodes CASSQDLTGDEQYF.

As DNA, the CDR3 is TGCAGCGTTACGTCCCCAGACGAGACCCAGTACTTC. This sequence encodes CSVTSPDETQYF. The rearrangement uses TRBV29-1 and TRBJ2-5; no firm D call. There are 12 residues in the CDR3. Germline CDR1 SQVTM, CDR2 ANQGSEA. With 5 bases removed from V and 5 bases from J, the gap between germline ends came to 12 bases.

The CDR3 DNA follows: TGTGCCAGCAGTGATCCCCGACAGGCAACCTACGAGCAGTACTTC. This sequence encodes CASSDPRQATYEQYF. The genes are TRBV7-9 and TRBJ2-7; maybe TRBD1 (6 bases). V gave up 6 bases and J gave up 2 bases, with 17 bases separating them. The germline V gene has CDR1 SEHNR and CDR2 FQNEAQ (reference sequence). CDR3 length equals 15 residues.

The chain couples TRBV29-1 to TRBJ1-2; 10 bases are a match to TRBD1. V shed 7 bases, J shed 8 bases, and the junction held 10 bases outside the gene matches. Germline CDR1 and CDR2: SQVTM and ANQGSEA. There are 13 residues in the CDR3. CDR3 nucleotide sequence: TGCAGCGACCTTCCCGGACAGGGGGAGGGCTACACCTTC. Translation: CSDLPGQGEGYTF.

This chain links TRBV4-1 with TRBJ1-5, with D maybe TRBD1 (5 bases). This CDR3 region has 17 residues. Germline V gene data show CDR1 as MGHRA and CDR2 as YSYEKL. V was shortened by 1 base and J by 3 bases, with 16 bases between the two germline ends. Here the CDR3 reads CASSQGGGQPFNQPQHF. The CDR3, as DNA: TGCGCCAGCAGCCAAGGCGGGGGTCAGCCTTTCAATCAGCCCCAGCATTTT.

The chain is built from TRBV7-3 and TRBJ2-3; possible D gene TRBD2, 6 bases. From germline, CDR1 is SGHTA and CDR2 FQGTGA. The CDR3 is made up of 17 amino acids. V lost 5 bases to trimming and J lost 2 bases, with 20 bases between them. The CDR3 nucleotides read TGTGCCAGCAGCCCCGGGGCTGGAGCGGGCGACACAGATACGCAGTATTTT. Amino acid sequence: CASSPGAGAGDTDTQYF.